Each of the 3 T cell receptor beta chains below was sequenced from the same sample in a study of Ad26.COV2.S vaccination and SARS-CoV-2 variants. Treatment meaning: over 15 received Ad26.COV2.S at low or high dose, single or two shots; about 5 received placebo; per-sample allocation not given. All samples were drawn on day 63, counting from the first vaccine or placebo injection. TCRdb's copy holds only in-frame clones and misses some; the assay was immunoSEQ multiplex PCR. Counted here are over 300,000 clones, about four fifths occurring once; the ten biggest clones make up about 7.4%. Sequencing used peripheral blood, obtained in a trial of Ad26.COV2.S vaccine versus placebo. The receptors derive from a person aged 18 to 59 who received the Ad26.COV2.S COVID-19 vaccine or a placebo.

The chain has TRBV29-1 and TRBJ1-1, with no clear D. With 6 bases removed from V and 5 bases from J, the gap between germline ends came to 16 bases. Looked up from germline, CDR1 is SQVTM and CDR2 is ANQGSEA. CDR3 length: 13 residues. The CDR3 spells CSVKGGSLTEAFF. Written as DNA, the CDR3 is TGCAGCGTGAAGGGAGGCAGTTTAACTGAAGCTTTCTTT.

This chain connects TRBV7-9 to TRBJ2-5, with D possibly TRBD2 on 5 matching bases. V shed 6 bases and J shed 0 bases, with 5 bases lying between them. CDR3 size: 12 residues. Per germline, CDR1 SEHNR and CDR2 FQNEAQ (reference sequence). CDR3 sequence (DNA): TGTGCCAGCAGGGACTACCAAGAGACCCAGTACTTC. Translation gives CASRDYQETQYF.

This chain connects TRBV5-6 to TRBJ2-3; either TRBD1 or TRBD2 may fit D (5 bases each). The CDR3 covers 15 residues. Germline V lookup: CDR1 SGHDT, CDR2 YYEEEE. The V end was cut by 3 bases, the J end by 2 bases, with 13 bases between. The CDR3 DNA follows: TGTGCCAGCAGCTCCGTAAGAGGGGCCACAGATACGCAGTATTTT. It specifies CASSSVRGATDTQYF.